These 31 T cell receptor beta chains share one sample of origin, sequenced in a study of CD8 T cells in Susac syndrome. A quantity of roughly 0.5 to 1 ug RNA underwent reverse transcription using random hexamers. One entry per CDR3 protein results from TCRdb running MiXCR on the immunoSEQ multiplex PCR reads. The sample lists about 290,000 distinct CDR3 sequences, around 85% occurring once. The source material was CD8+ T cells from PBMCs. Every receptor here comes from a human donor with multiple sclerosis.

This clonotype was counted only a few times. This chain connects TRBV4-1 to TRBJ2-1; 11 bases match TRBD2. Germline trimming cut 4 bases from V and 4 bases from J; bases unmatched to any gene: 3. Germline V gene sequence: CDR1 MGHRA, CDR2 YSYEKL. This CDR3 is 15 amino acids long. The chain's CDR3 is CASSPTSGVYNEQFF. CDR3 sequence (DNA): TGCGCCAGCAGCCCGACTAGCGGGGTTTACAATGAGCAGTTCTTC.

The gene calls are TRBV7-9 and TRBJ2-5; possible D gene TRBD1, 5 bases. The CDR3 consists of 15 residues. The germline V and J ends were trimmed by 0 bases and 2 bases, with 10 bases remaining between them. Germline V gene lookup returns CDR1 SEHNR and CDR2 FQNEAQ (reference sequence). The DNA of the CDR3 is TGTGCCAGCAGCTTAGCGCCGGCAGGGCAAGAGACCCAGTACTTC. Amino acids: CASSLAPAGQETQYF.

This chain joins TRBV6-5 and TRBJ2-7; a weak D match, TRBD2 (5 bases). With 8 bases removed from V and 6 bases from J, the gap between germline ends came to 17 bases. Germline lookup yields CDR1 MNHEY and CDR2 SVGAGI. The length of the CDR3 is 13 residues. Here the CDR3 reads CASVPRGSGEQYF. CDR3 coding DNA: TGTGCCAGCGTCCCCCGGGGTTCGGGCGAGCAGTACTTC.

The gene calls are TRBV27 and TRBJ2-7, with TRBD2 identical over 8 bases. Germline-derived CDR1 and CDR2 are MNHEY and SMNVEV (reference sequence). This CDR3 contains 16 residues. Trimming cost V 1 base and J 0 bases; bases outside gene matches: 5. The CDR3 DNA reads as TGTGCCAGCAGTTTATTGGTAGCGGGGCCCTCCTACGAGCAGTACTTC. Amino acids: CASSLLVAGPSYEQYF.

V is TRBV4-3 and J is TRBJ2-1, with 8 bases that match TRBD2. Trimming at V came to 4 bases and at J to 0 bases, leaving 17 bases not matched to a gene. The germline V gene has CDR1 LGHNA and CDR2 YSLEER. CDR3 length equals 20 residues. In nucleotides, the CDR3 is TGCGCCAGCAGCCTGGCCTCATCAGCGGGAGAGTGGAGCTCCTACAATGAGCAGTTCTTC. This translates into CASSLASSAGEWSSYNEQFF.

The gene calls are TRBV27 and TRBJ2-7; D unresolved. CDR1 is MNHEY, CDR2 SMNVEV, per germline (reference sequence). This CDR3 is built from 15 residues. Trimming stripped 0 bases from V and 3 bases from J, with 12 bases between. The chain's CDR3 is CASSLSNPVFYEQYF. As DNA, the CDR3 is TGTGCCAGCAGTTTATCTAACCCCGTATTCTACGAGCAGTACTTC.

This rearrangement joins TRBV7-6 to TRBJ2-7, with D perhaps matching TRBD1 (6 bases). This CDR3 is built from 15 residues. V gave up 6 bases and J gave up 0 bases, with 15 bases separating them. In germline, CDR1 is SGHVS, CDR2 FNYEAQ. Here the CDR3 DNA reads TGTGCCAGCAGACTAACCCCGGACAGCTCCTACGAGCAGTACTTC. Translated: CASRLTPDSSYEQYF.

This rearrangement joins TRBV27 to TRBJ2-3; D perhaps matches TRBD2 (5 bases). This CDR3 has 14 amino acids. Trimming took 8 bases from V and 4 from J, leaving 16 bases between them. The V gene's germline CDR1 is MNHEY and CDR2 SMNVEV (reference sequence). This chain's CDR3 is CASGKLVVPDTQYF. Written as DNA, the CDR3 is TGTGCCAGCGGTAAACTAGTTGTTCCAGATACGCAGTATTTT.

The chain recombines TRBV7-9 with TRBJ2-7; TRBD1 aligns across 7 bases. With V trimmed by 5 bases and J by 3 bases, 4 bases remained unmatched. The CDR3 has 13 residues. The germline CDR1 and CDR2 sequences are SEHNR and FQNEAQ (reference sequence). The CDR3 protein is CASSQQGFYEQYF. The CDR3 nucleotides are TGTGCCAGCAGCCAACAGGGGTTCTACGAGCAGTACTTC.

The chain joins TRBV28 to TRBJ2-5, with TRBD2 matching over 11 bases. J gave up 5 bases and V 4 bases, and 9 bases lay outside the gene matches. The CDR3 totals 16 residues. Germline loops: CDR1 MDHEN, CDR2 SYDVKM. CDR3 loop: CASSWLAGGPGETQYF. The DNA of the CDR3 is TGTGCCAGCAGTTGGTTAGCGGGAGGGCCGGGGGAGACCCAGTACTTC.

This clonotype appeared a single time. The chain joins TRBV2 to TRBJ2-1; D perhaps matches TRBD1 (6 bases). The V end was cut by 3 bases, the J end by 0 bases, with 15 bases between. The CDR3 sequence is 17 residues long. Germline CDR1 SNHLY, CDR2 FYNNEI. CDR3 bases: TGTGCCAGCAGTGACCGGACAGCGCTAAGCTCCTACAATGAGCAGTTCTTC. Translated: CASSDRTALSSYNEQFF.

The V and J genes are TRBV4-3 and TRBJ2-7, with TRBD1 as a possible D gene (6 bases). The germline gives CDR1 LGHNA, CDR2 YSLEER. This CDR3 contains 15 residues. The V end lost 4 bases, the J end lost 2 bases, and 15 bases lay between the germline ends. The CDR3 loop reads CASSLGDNGAYEQYF. The CDR3 nucleotides read TGCGCCAGCAGCCTCGGGGACAACGGGGCCTACGAGCAGTACTTC.

CDR3 in amino acids: CSAREGGMSSYNEQFF. The CDR3 nucleotides are TGCAGTGCTAGAGAGGGGGGGATGAGCTCCTACAATGAGCAGTTCTTC. V is TRBV20-1 and J is TRBJ2-1, with TRBD2 matching over 7 bases. Per the germline V gene, CDR1 is DFQATT and CDR2 is SNEGSKA (reference sequence). Unmatched junction bases numbered 5, after V lost 0 bases and J lost 0 bases. This CDR3 has 16 residues.

The J gene is TRBJ2-7, the V gene TRBV5-6, with D perhaps TRBD2 (6 bases). Germline CDR1 reads SGHDT; CDR2 reads YYEEEE. This CDR3 contains 15 residues. The germline V and J ends were trimmed by 0 bases and 2 bases, with 12 bases remaining between them. The CDR3 protein is CASSLAGSSPYEQYF. CDR3 bases: TGTGCCAGCAGCTTGGCCGGGAGCTCCCCCTACGAGCAGTACTTC.

The genes are TRBV27 and TRBJ1-4; tentatively, D is TRBD1 (5 bases). Germline V gene sequence: CDR1 MNHEY, CDR2 SMNVEV (reference sequence). Trimming stripped 8 bases from V and 7 bases from J, with 17 bases between. The CDR3 consists of 14 residues. The CDR3 DNA reads TGTGCCAGCGGCCCTATCGGGGCAATTGAAAAACTGTTTTTT. Protein: CASGPIGAIEKLFF.

This sequence joins TRBV20-1 and TRBJ2-7; D might be TRBD1 (6 bases). CDR3 length: 15 residues. Germline V gene sequence: CDR1 DFQATT, CDR2 SNEGSKA (reference sequence). V was shortened by 6 bases and J by 5 bases, with 23 bases between the two germline ends. The CDR3 bases are TGCAGTGCCCGACGACAGGCATCGGAGATGGACGAGCAGTACTTC. Protein product: CSARRQASEMDEQYF.

V gene TRBV6-1 combines with J gene TRBJ2-3, with D perhaps matching TRBD1 or TRBD2 (6 bases each). CDR1 and CDR2 (germline): MNHNS, SASEGT. The CDR3 covers 13 residues. V dropped 5 bases and J dropped 4 bases, with 10 bases sitting between them. This chain's CDR3 is CASSLRGADTQYF. The CDR3 DNA follows: TGTGCCAGCAGTTTGAGGGGGGCAGATACGCAGTATTTT.

The J gene is TRBJ2-2, the V gene TRBV7-2; no clear D. The CDR3 has 12 amino acids. The V end was cut by 4 bases, the J end by 6 bases, with 6 bases between. The V gene's germline CDR1 is SGHTA and CDR2 FQGNSA. CDR3 loop: CASSSFSGELFF. The CDR3 coding sequence is TGTGCCAGCAGCTCCTTTTCCGGGGAGCTGTTTTTT.

This chain uses TRBV28 with TRBJ2-7; D gene unclear. The CDR3 is 14 amino acids. V was shortened by 3 bases and J by 7 bases, with 16 bases between the two germline ends. The germline gives CDR1 MDHEN, CDR2 SYDVKM. The CDR3 is CASSLLATSGEQYF. CDR3 in DNA: TGTGCCAGCAGTTTGCTGGCAACAAGTGGAGAGCAGTACTTC.

This chain links TRBV6-5 with TRBJ2-1; TRBD2 might be the D (6 bases). CDR3 length: 19 amino acids. Germline V lookup: CDR1 MNHEY, CDR2 SVGAGI. Trimming took off 0 bases at V and 0 bases at J, with 18 bases between the two ends. DNA for the CDR3: TGTGCCAGCAGTTACTCGCTCGCGGGACGGGGAACCTCCTACAATGAGCAGTTCTTC. Translation: CASSYSLAGRGTSYNEQFF.

The CDR3 spells CASSSYGVGITDTQYF. The CDR3 nucleotides read TGTGCCAGTAGTAGCTATGGTGTCGGGATCACAGATACGCAGTATTTT. The V and J genes are TRBV19 and TRBJ2-3, with D maybe TRBD2 (5 bases). V gave up 4 bases and J gave up 2 bases, with 16 bases separating them. Germline V gives CDR1 LNHDA, CDR2 SQIVND (reference sequence). CDR3 size: 16 residues.

The chain combines TRBV28 with TRBJ2-2; 8 nucleotides line up with TRBD1. Looked up from germline, CDR1 is MDHEN and CDR2 is SYDVKM. This CDR3 region has 14 residues. Trimming removed 5 bases from V and 2 bases from J; junction bases left unmatched: 1. The CDR3: CASSGQGNTGELFF. CDR3 DNA: TGTGCCAGCAGTGGACAGGGCAACACCGGGGAGCTGTTTTTT.

The V call is TRBV4-2, the J call TRBJ2-3; D not certain. Trimming cost V 1 base and J 4 bases, with 9 bases left between them. The CDR3 length is 14 residues. Germline values: CDR1 LGHNA, CDR2 YNFKEQ. CDR3 protein: CASSQGMRADTQYF. Here the CDR3 DNA reads TGTGCCAGCAGCCAAGGCATGCGTGCAGATACGCAGTATTTT.

This chain links TRBV9 with TRBJ1-2; TRBD1 might be the D (5 bases). This CDR3 contains 13 residues. Per germline, CDR1 SGDLS and CDR2 YYNGEE. Trimming removed 6 bases from V and 4 bases from J, with 13 bases in between. CDR3 nucleotides: TGTGCCAGCACCCTGACAGATCGCTATGGCTACACCTTC. It yields the protein CASTLTDRYGYTF.

CDR3 protein: CASSITAGGYNEQFF. CDR3 DNA sequence: TGTGCCAGTAGTATAACTGCGGGAGGGTACAATGAGCAGTTCTTC. The rearrangement links TRBV19 to TRBJ2-1, with 9 positions matching TRBD2. The J segment lost 4 bases and the V segment lost 2 bases, leaving 3 bases of the junction unmatched. The CDR3 runs 15 residues. Germline V gene sequence: CDR1 LNHDA, CDR2 SQIVND (reference sequence).

The chain links TRBV28 to TRBJ2-7, with D unclear. The CDR3 length is 12 residues. V was pared by 3 bases and J by 4 bases, with 7 bases between. CDR1 MDHEN and CDR2 SYDVKM come from the germline V gene. CDR3: CASSLAVYEQYF. CDR3 nucleotide sequence: TGTGCCAGCAGTTTGGCCGTTTACGAGCAGTACTTC.

This clonotype was picked up one time. V usage is TRBV27 and J usage is TRBJ2-1; a possible D gene is TRBD2 (6 bases). V lost 1 base and J 9 bases, leaving 10 bases between the germline ends. Looked up from germline, CDR1 is MNHEY and CDR2 is SMNVEV (reference sequence). This CDR3 has 13 amino acids. CDR3 DNA sequence: TGTGCCAGCAGTTTATGGACGGGAGCTGAGCAGTTCTTC. This encodes CASSLWTGAEQFF.

The chain carries TRBV27 and TRBJ1-1; D might be TRBD1 (6 bases). Germline V gene lookup returns CDR1 MNHEY and CDR2 SMNVEV (reference sequence). Trimming cost V 3 bases and J 8 bases, with 13 bases left between them. The CDR3 is 13 amino acids. CDR3 loop: CASSFGGGAEAFF. Written as DNA, the CDR3 is TGTGCCAGCAGTTTTGGGGGGGGCGCCGAAGCTTTCTTT.

V usage is TRBV19 and J usage is TRBJ2-4; 8 bases map to TRBD1. J lost 3 bases, V lost 0 bases, and 4 bases had no gene match. The germline V gene has CDR1 LNHDA and CDR2 SQIVND (reference sequence). The length of the CDR3 is 16 residues. CDR3 sequence (DNA): TGTGCCAGTAGTATAGACCCGGGACAGGTCAAAAACATTCAGTACTTC. It translates to CASSIDPGQVKNIQYF.

This clonotype was seen once. The V and J genes are TRBV20-1 and TRBJ2-7, with 8 bases that match TRBD1. Germline V lookup: CDR1 DFQATT, CDR2 SNEGSKA (reference sequence). There are 19 residues in the CDR3. V was clipped by 2 bases and J by 3 bases; unmatched bases: 21. The CDR3: CSARRLGGQGPYLLYEQYF. The CDR3 nucleotides read TGCAGTGCTAGACGTCTGGGCGGACAGGGCCCCTACCTACTCTACGAGCAGTACTTC.

The rearrangement uses TRBV19 and TRBJ2-3; 7 nucleotides agree with TRBD1. Germline V gene lookup returns CDR1 LNHDA and CDR2 SQIVND (reference sequence). Trimming took 3 bases from V and 1 from J; bases not matched to a gene: 4. This CDR3 has 15 residues. The CDR3 loop reads CASSMAGGGTDTQYF. The CDR3, as DNA: TGTGCCAGTAGTATGGCAGGGGGTGGCACAGATACGCAGTATTTT.